The clone carrying this T cell receptor (beta chain) was detected many times. The antigen is not known. This specimen comes from a study of T cells in Graves' hyperthyroidism and ophthalmopathy. Study-wide results and limits: Most thyroid clonotypes with frequency above 0.001 were detected in blood.

RNA transcripts served as the template for amplifying TCR beta CDR3 regions. Initially, a first-round RT-PCR of the TCR CDR3 employed the HTBI primer set. TCRdb recomputed calls from the multiplex PCR reads with MiXCR, one row per CDR3 protein. The sample contains roughly 700,000 distinct CDR3 sequences, 14% of which appear only once. There are 15 residues in the CDR3. V was pared by 2 bases and J by 4 bases, with 6 bases of the junction left unmatched. Looked up from germline, CDR1 is SQVTM and CDR2 is ANQGSEA. Newly diagnosed hyperthyroidism, duration under 2 months, in patients aged 18 to 65. PBMCs stemmed from less than 13 ml fresh peripheral blood.

The source of this sequence is a woman under 30 with Graves' hyperthyroidism. Sequenced: blood. The chain couples TRBV29-1 to TRBJ2-3; 10 bases match TRBD2. The CDR3 loop reads CSVESSGSRADTQYF. The CDR3 DNA sequence: TGCAGCGTTGAATCTAGCGGGAGCAGGGCAGATACGCAGTATTTT.